Described below is a single T cell receptor beta chain sequence and its context. The antigen is not known. For the second PCR, which ran for 7 to 11 cycles, a sample-barcoded 5' primer and a J-beta primer mix were used. TCRdb called the 5' RACE reads again in MiXCR, with one record for every CDR3 protein. The table includes about 800,000 distinct CDR3 sequences, over 45% detected once. Trimming cost V 3 bases and J 2 bases, with 10 bases left between them. This CDR3 comprises 13 residues. Germline loops: CDR1 GTSNPN, CDR2 SVGIG (reference sequence). Caucasian individuals from Russia who were healthy and aged about 6 to 95 acted as donors. Each sample yielded at least 5.5 micrograms of PBMC total RNA. The data stem from a study of blood T cells in healthy people across ages. General observations from the study: Older age coincided with a roughly linear decline in TCR beta diversity per million T cells.

The source is a man between 25 and 39 years old in good health. The chain couples TRBV30 to TRBJ2-5; D is undetermined. The sample was blood. The CDR3 region has the DNA TGTGCCTGGAGCCGGCAGAAACAAGAGACCCAGTACTTC. Protein: CAWSRQKQETQYF.